The next 25 T cell receptor beta chains were all read from a single sample in a study of OX40 agonist ivuxolimab in advanced cancers. This table comes from immunoSEQ multiplex PCR, and its TCRdb copy is limited to in-frame clones, with some not included. The data show about 90,000 clones, with approximately 91% seen just once and under 0.35% held by the top ten. The sequences come from CD4+ or CD8+ T cells sorted from blood, collected in a trial of the OX40 agonist ivuxolimab. The receptors stem from an adult with an advanced solid tumor such as melanoma, head and neck, liver or kidney cancer.

The gene calls are TRBV11-3 and TRBJ1-5; 9 bases align to TRBD1. Germline V CDR1 and CDR2: SGHNT, YENEEA. The CDR3 sequence is 15 residues long. Unmatched junction bases numbered 3, after V lost 0 bases and J lost 6 bases. DNA of the CDR3: TGTGCCAGCAGCTTAGAGGGACAGGGATGTCAGCCCCAGCATTTT. Translated, it gives CASSLEGQGCQPQHF.

The genes are TRBV5-4 and TRBJ2-7, with 11 bases lining up with TRBD1. Germline-derived CDR1 and CDR2 are SGHNT and YYREEE (reference sequence). The trim removed 4 bases at V and 4 bases at J, leaving 4 bases unmatched. CDR3 length: 14 amino acids. CDR3 coding DNA: TGTGCCAGCAGCAGGGACAGGGGGAGGTACGAGCAGTACTTC. This codes for CASSRDRGRYEQYF. Drawing the rest from reference TRBV5-4 and TRBJ2-7, the complete variable domain is ETGVTQSPTHLIKTRGQQVTLRCSSQSGHNTVSWYQQALGQGPQFIFQYYREEENGRGNFPPRFSGLQFPNYSSELNVNALELDDSALYLCASSRDRGRYEQYFGPGTRLTVT.

The chain joins TRBV7-2 to TRBJ2-7; 7 bases match TRBD2. This CDR3 has 13 residues. The V segment lost 5 bases and the J segment 3 bases; nucleotides outside the gene matches: 4. Germline V gene lookup returns CDR1 SGHTA and CDR2 FQGNSA. CDR3 nucleotide sequence: TGTGCCAGCAGCCCCGGCGGGGGCTACGAGCAGTACTTC. This codes for CASSPGGGYEQYF.

The rearrangement links TRBV18 to TRBJ1-5, with 10 bases lining up with TRBD1. V shed 3 bases, J shed 9 bases, and the junction held 8 bases outside the gene matches. This CDR3 has 15 residues. Germline V CDR1 and CDR2: KGHSH, LQKENI. The CDR3 protein is CASSPGTGDIRPQHF. CDR3 nucleotides: TGTGCCAGCTCACCCGGGACAGGGGATATCAGGCCCCAGCATTTT.

A few counts support this clone. The rearrangement links TRBV28 to TRBJ2-7, with TRBD2 identical over 7 bases. CDR3 length equals 16 residues. V lost 3 bases, J lost 0 bases, and 8 bases stayed unmatched. In germline, CDR1 is MDHEN, CDR2 SYDVKM. The CDR3 reads CASSFTLAGLSYEQYF. CDR3 coding DNA: TGTGCCAGCAGTTTCACGTTAGCGGGTCTCTCCTACGAGCAGTACTTC.

This sequence joins TRBV9 and TRBJ2-1, with TRBD2 identical over 13 bases. CDR1 is SGDLS, CDR2 YYNGEE, per germline. Germline trimming cut 3 bases from V and 10 bases from J; bases unmatched to any gene: 7. This CDR3 has 15 residues. This CDR3 reads CASSATSGRYGEQFF. In DNA form, the CDR3 reads TGTGCCAGCAGCGCGACTAGCGGGAGGTATGGGGAGCAGTTCTTC.

The rearrangement links TRBV5-1 to TRBJ2-1; TRBD2 matches at 8 bases. CDR1 and CDR2 from the germline V gene are SGHRS and YFSETQ. The CDR3 extends over 14 amino acids. V gave up 3 bases and J gave up 8 bases; unmatched junction bases: 7. The CDR3 region has the DNA TGCGCCAGCAGCTCGGGACTAGAACCGTATGAGCAGTTCTTC. This gives the protein CASSSGLEPYEQFF.

The chain joins TRBV19 to TRBJ2-1; 9 bases match TRBD1. CDR1 and CDR2 from the germline V gene are LNHDA and SQIVND (reference sequence). Losses at the gene ends were 5 bases for V and 5 bases for J; bases not matched to a gene: 10. This CDR3 spans 16 amino acids. Here the CDR3 DNA reads TGTGCCAGTAGTGCAACGGGACAGGGAACCCACAATGAGCAGTTCTTC. Protein product: CASSATGQGTHNEQFF.

In its sample, this clone was seen a few times. J is TRBJ1-3 and V is TRBV6-1, with D uncertain. Between the trimmed V and J ends, which lost 8 bases and 0 bases, there was a span of 8 bases. The germline V gene encodes CDR1 MNHNS and CDR2 SASEGT. This CDR3 has 13 amino acids. The CDR3 loop is CASRVSSGNTIYF. CDR3 coding DNA: TGTGCCAGCCGGGTCAGCTCTGGAAACACCATATATTTT.

The chain employs TRBV7-9 and TRBJ2-7, with D tentatively TRBD1 (5 bases). Germline lookup yields CDR1 SEHNR and CDR2 FQNEAQ (reference sequence). The CDR3 consists of 15 residues. Trimming stripped 5 bases from V and 0 bases from J, with 14 bases between. CDR3 loop: CASSPTGGISYEQYF. CDR3 DNA: TGTGCCAGCAGCCCCACAGGTGGGATCTCCTACGAGCAGTACTTC.

The V gene is TRBV11-2, the J gene TRBJ2-7, with D tentatively TRBD2 (6 bases). The CDR3 consists of 15 residues. Germline V gene data show CDR1 as SGHAT and CDR2 as FQNNGV. V gave up 1 base and J gave up 3 bases, with 13 bases separating them. Here the CDR3 DNA reads TGTGCCAGCAGCTTAGGAAGCGGGTGGGTCTACGAGCAGTACTTC. This encodes CASSLGSGWVYEQYF. Based on the CDR3 plus reference TRBV11-2 and TRBJ2-7, the full variable domain is EAGVAQSPRYKIIEKRQSVAFWCNPISGHATLYWYQQILGQGPKLLIQFQNNGVVDDSQLPKDRFSAERLKGVDSTLKIQPAKLEDSAVYLCASSLGSGWVYEQYFGPGTRLTVT.

This sequence joins TRBV5-1 and TRBJ1-4, with 7 bases identical to TRBD1. Germline CDR1 is SGHRS and CDR2 is YFSETQ. With V trimmed by 2 bases and J by 1 base, 2 bases remained unmatched. The CDR3 runs 15 residues. CDR3 in amino acids: CASSFYRGTNEKLFF. The CDR3 region has the DNA TGCGCCAGCAGCTTCTACAGGGGAACTAATGAAAAACTGTTTTTT.

The chain recombines TRBV9 with TRBJ2-2, with 7 bases that match TRBD1. Germline trimming cut 3 bases from V and 5 bases from J; bases unmatched to any gene: 7. Looked up from germline, CDR1 is SGDLS and CDR2 is YYNGEE. The CDR3 totals 15 residues. DNA of the CDR3: TGTGCCAGCAGCGGCGGACAGGTGGAGACCGGGGAGCTGTTTTTT. This codes for CASSGGQVETGELFF.

The V and J genes are TRBV4-2 and TRBJ2-3; D is unresolved. The germline V gene encodes CDR1 LGHNA and CDR2 YNFKEQ. Trimming removed 0 bases from V and 1 base from J, with 11 bases in between. The CDR3 is 16 residues long. CDR3 sequence: CASSQDPLLRTDTQYF. The CDR3 coding sequence is TGTGCCAGCAGCCAAGACCCCCTCCTCCGCACAGATACGCAGTATTTT.

This clone was seen once. V gene TRBV6-6 combines with J gene TRBJ1-5, with a tentative D call TRBD1 (6 bases). The V end was cut by 0 bases, the J end by 1 base, with 10 bases between. Per germline, CDR1 MNHNY and CDR2 SVGAGI (reference sequence). CDR3 size: 16 residues. As DNA, the CDR3 is TGTGCCAGCAGTTACTCAAAAGGGGGGAGCAATCAGCCCCAGCATTTT. Its protein product is CASSYSKGGSNQPQHF.

The table lists this clone with a few counts. This chain connects TRBV5-6 to TRBJ1-1; D is perhaps TRBD1 (5 bases). The V and J ends lost 4 bases and 1 base respectively, with 17 bases between them. The CDR3 is 16 amino acids. From germline, CDR1 is SGHDT and CDR2 YYEEEE. This CDR3 is CASSTLMAGRNTEAFF. The CDR3 DNA reads TGTGCCAGCAGCACGCTGATGGCAGGGCGGAACACTGAAGCTTTCTTT.

This chain joins TRBV5-1 and TRBJ2-5; 7 bases align to TRBD2. The V gene end was trimmed by 5 bases and the J gene end by 5 bases; junction bases not matched to a gene: 9. Germline CDR1 reads SGHRS; CDR2 reads YFSETQ. The CDR3 contains 14 residues. In DNA, the CDR3 is TGCGCCAGCAGACTGTACGAGGGAGGGGAGACCCAGTACTTC. Translation gives CASRLYEGGETQYF.

V gene TRBV5-1 combines with J gene TRBJ1-4; 7 nucleotides line up with TRBD1. CDR1 and CDR2 (germline): SGHRS, YFSETQ. With 0 bases clipped from V and 9 bases from J, the junction kept 5 bases outside the gene matches. The CDR3 is made up of 14 amino acids. DNA for the CDR3: TGCGCCAGCAGCTTGGCGGGACAGACAAAAAAACTGTTTTTT. This encodes CASSLAGQTKKLFF.

The chain combines TRBV19 with TRBJ2-2; D assignment may be TRBD1 or TRBD2 (5 bases each). V lost 4 bases, J lost 4 bases, and 13 bases lay in between. The CDR3 consists of 15 residues. Germline V CDR1 and CDR2: LNHDA, SQIVND (reference sequence). The CDR3 is CASSTPGRGTGELFF. The CDR3 DNA follows: TGTGCCAGTAGTACCCCGGGACGTGGCACCGGGGAGCTGTTTTTT.

Only a few counts were recorded for this clone. The V gene is TRBV19, the J gene TRBJ2-6, with D uncertain. Germline CDR1 LNHDA, CDR2 SQIVND (reference sequence). CDR3 size: 15 residues. Trimming shortened V by 5 bases and J by 1 base, and 9 bases separated the two germline ends. The CDR3 DNA sequence: TGTGCCAGTAGTTTTGACTCGTCTGGGGCCAACGTCCTGACTTTC. Its protein product is CASSFDSSGANVLTF. The whole variable domain, remainder taken from reference TRBV19 and TRBJ2-6, is DGGITQSPKYLFRKEGQNVTLSCEQNLNHDAMYWYRQDPGQGLRLIYYSQIVNDFQKGDIAEGYSVSREKKESFPLTVTSAQKNPTAFYLCASSFDSSGANVLTFGAGSRLTVL.

This clone has only one observation. This chain uses TRBV18 with TRBJ1-5; 11 bases fit TRBD1. Per the germline V gene, CDR1 is KGHSH and CDR2 is LQKENI. With 5 bases clipped from V and 6 bases from J, the junction kept 6 bases outside the gene matches. The CDR3 runs to 15 residues. CDR3 amino acids: CASSGAGTGGQPQHF. CDR3 nucleotides: TGTGCCAGCTCAGGCGCCGGGACAGGGGGTCAGCCCCAGCATTTT. Filled out from reference TRBV18 and TRBJ1-5, the complete variable domain reads NAGVMQNPRHLVRRRGQEARLRCSPMKGHSHVYWYRQLPEEGLKFMVYLQKENIIDESGMPKERFSAEFPKEGPSILRIQQVVRGDSAAYFCASSGAGTGGQPQHFGDGTRLSIL.

The chain joins TRBV18 to TRBJ2-5; 7 bases match TRBD2. Germline V gene lookup returns CDR1 KGHSH and CDR2 LQKENI. The J segment lost 4 bases and the V segment lost 5 bases, leaving 16 bases of the junction unmatched. The CDR3 extends over 17 amino acids. The CDR3 loop reads CASSSRLSGGSRETQYF. The CDR3 nucleotides are TGTGCCAGCTCATCACGTCTCTCGGGAGGATCGCGAGAGACCCAGTACTTC.

The chain couples TRBV7-2 to TRBJ2-5, with D unclear. CDR1 and CDR2 (germline): SGHTA, FQGNSA. V was trimmed by 1 base and J by 2 bases, leaving 8 bases between them. CDR3 length: 14 amino acids. Here the CDR3 reads CASSLEPGQETQYF. DNA of the CDR3: TGTGCCAGCAGCTTAGAGCCAGGACAAGAGACCCAGTACTTC.

The chain is built from TRBV7-2 and TRBJ2-1, with D hard to call. Trimming took 1 base from V and 4 from J, leaving 11 bases between them. From germline, CDR1 is SGHTA and CDR2 FQGNSA. The CDR3 is 15 residues long. CDR3 sequence (DNA): TGTGCCAGCAGCTTAGATAGTAACGAGTACAATGAGCAGTTCTTC. It is translated as CASSLDSNEYNEQFF.

The rearrangement uses TRBV7-7 and TRBJ2-1; no clear D gene. Trimming removed 5 bases at V and 0 bases at J, with 14 bases between. CDR1 and CDR2 (germline): SSHAT, FNYEAQ (reference sequence). There are 16 residues in the CDR3. This chain's CDR3 is CASSLQLTTSYNEQFF. Here the CDR3 DNA reads TGTGCCAGCAGCCTACAGCTGACGACCTCCTACAATGAGCAGTTCTTC.